The 10 T cell receptor beta chains listed next were all sequenced from one sample in a study of blood T cell repertoires in COVID-19 (dated by TCRdb to 2019 to 2021). To prepare the library, the immunoSEQ multiplex PCR assay was applied. In TCRdb, the immuneACCESS table is reduced to in-frame sequences with V and J assigned. These tables do not hold every clone; where another copy was compared, an unresolved V gene accounts for under half, and the others remain unexplained. Counted in this sample were some 400,000 clones; around 89% of them appeared once. The ten largest clones take up approximately 1.2% of the sample. The sequenced material came from PBMCs or T cells enriched from blood (not recorded which). These receptors all come from a man between 25 and 39 years old who had recovered from COVID-19.

This clone was observed a handful of times. In DNA, the CDR3 is TGCAGCGTTGAACGGGGGAAGTCCTACAATGAGCAGTTCTTC. It yields the protein CSVERGKSYNEQFF. V usage is TRBV29-1 and J usage is TRBJ2-1, with D perhaps matching TRBD2 (6 bases). Germline CDR1 SQVTM, CDR2 ANQGSEA. This CDR3 spans 14 amino acids. The V gene lost 2 bases and the J gene lost 1 base, with 9 bases spanning the gap.

The chain has TRBV11-2 and TRBJ1-1; D might be TRBD1 (5 bases). Looked up from germline, CDR1 is SGHAT and CDR2 is FQNNGV. V dropped 5 bases and J dropped 6 bases, with 25 bases sitting between them. The CDR3 is 17 residues long. The CDR3 loop reads CASSPFQLVGEGSEAFF. DNA for the CDR3: TGTGCCAGCAGCCCCTTTCAGTTGGTAGGGGAAGGTTCTGAAGCTTTCTTT.

The chain recombines TRBV5-6 with TRBJ2-7; TRBD2 aligns across 7 bases. The V segment lost 6 bases and the J segment 3 bases; nucleotides outside the gene matches: 9. The CDR3 contains 14 residues. Per germline, CDR1 SGHDT and CDR2 YYEEEE. The chain's CDR3 is CASMGGGWNYEQYF. CDR3 bases: TGTGCCAGCATGGGGGGAGGGTGGAACTACGAGCAGTACTTC.

The chain combines TRBV28 with TRBJ1-4; the match to TRBD1 covers 7 bases. CDR1 and CDR2 from the germline V gene are MDHEN and SYDVKM. V lost 5 bases, J lost 6 bases, and 24 bases stayed unmatched. The CDR3 is made up of 20 amino acids. In nucleotides, the CDR3 is TGTGCCAGCAGTCCACCTGGGAGAGGGGGCGCTTTGGGTTCTGATGAAAAACTGTTTTTT. Residues: CASSPPGRGGALGSDEKLFF.

The rearrangement joins TRBV3-1 (or the pseudogene TRBV3-2) to TRBJ1-6, with 8 positions matching TRBD1. Germline loops: CDR1 LGHDT, CDR2 YNNKEL (reference sequence). This CDR3 contains 15 residues. J gave up 8 bases and V 3 bases, and 6 bases lay outside the gene matches. The CDR3 is CASSQGTGGHSPLHF. As DNA, the CDR3 is TGTGCCAGCAGCCAGGGGACAGGCGGCCATTCACCCCTCCACTTT.

J is TRBJ2-1 and V is TRBV4-1; 7 nucleotides match TRBD2. In germline, CDR1 is MGHRA, CDR2 YSYEKL. V was pared by 7 bases and J by 6 bases, with 21 bases of the junction left unmatched. There are 18 residues in the CDR3. CDR3 protein: CASNPLAGDGTLINEQFF. The CDR3 region has the DNA TGCGCCAGCAACCCCTTGGCGGGAGATGGGACCTTGATCAATGAGCAGTTCTTC.

The chain employs TRBV13 and TRBJ2-1; 12 bases align to TRBD2. Trimming removed 1 base from V and 6 bases from J; junction bases left unmatched: 7. The CDR3 is 17 residues long. Germline CDR1 PRHDT, CDR2 FYEKMQ (reference sequence). CDR3 coding DNA: TGTGCCAGCAGCTTAGCCCCTAGCGGGAGGGCTCGCAATGAGCAGTTCTTC. Encoded protein: CASSLAPSGRARNEQFF. Complete variable domain (other parts from reference TRBV13 and TRBJ2-1): AAGVIQSPRHLIKEKRETATLKCYPIPRHDTVYWYQQGPGQDPQFLISFYEKMQSDKGSIPDRFSAQQFSDYHSELNMSSLELGDSALYFCASSLAPSGRARNEQFFGPGTRLTVL.

The CDR3 protein is CASRVQGLDNEQFF. CDR3 coding DNA: TGCGCCAGCAGAGTGCAGGGCTTAGATAATGAGCAGTTCTTC. The chain carries TRBV5-1 and TRBJ2-1; weak D call: TRBD1 (5 bases). From germline, CDR1 is SGHRS and CDR2 YFSETQ. The CDR3 has 14 amino acids. V was clipped by 5 bases and J by 7 bases, with 16 bases between them. Using reference TRBV5-1 and TRBJ2-1 for the parts outside the CDR3, the full variable domain is KAGVTQTPRYLIKTRGQQVTLSCSPISGHRSVSWYQQTPGQGLQFLFEYFSETQRNKGNFPGRFSGRQFSNSRSEMNVSTLELGDSALYLCASRVQGLDNEQFFGPGTRLTVL.

The chain has TRBV19 and TRBJ1-1; 7 bases map to TRBD1. This CDR3 has 12 amino acids. Germline lookup yields CDR1 LNHDA and CDR2 SQIVND (reference sequence). Germline trimming cut 9 bases from V and 4 bases from J; bases unmatched to any gene: 5. The CDR3: CASRRQGTEAFF. The CDR3 coding sequence is TGTGCCAGCCGAAGACAGGGCACTGAAGCTTTCTTT.

The chain recombines TRBV5-5 with TRBJ1-2; TRBD1 matches at 7 bases. The CDR3 totals 15 residues. CDR1 and CDR2 from the germline V gene are SGHKS and YYEKEE (reference sequence). Trimming at V came to 2 bases and at J to 3 bases, leaving 7 bases not matched to a gene. This CDR3 reads CASSFAGGTDYGYTF. The CDR3 region has the DNA TGTGCCAGCAGCTTTGCAGGGGGTACGGACTATGGCTACACCTTC.